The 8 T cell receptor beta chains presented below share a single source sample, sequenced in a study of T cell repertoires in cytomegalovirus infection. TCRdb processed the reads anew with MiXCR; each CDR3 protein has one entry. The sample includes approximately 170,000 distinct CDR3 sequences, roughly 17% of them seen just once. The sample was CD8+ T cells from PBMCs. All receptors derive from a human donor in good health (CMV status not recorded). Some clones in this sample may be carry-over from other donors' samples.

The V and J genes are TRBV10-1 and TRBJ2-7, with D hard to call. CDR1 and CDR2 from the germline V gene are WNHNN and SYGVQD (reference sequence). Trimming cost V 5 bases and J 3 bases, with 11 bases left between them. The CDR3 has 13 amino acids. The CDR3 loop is CASSYSLGYEQYF. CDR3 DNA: TGCGCCAGCAGTTACAGCCTGGGCTACGAGCAGTACTTC.

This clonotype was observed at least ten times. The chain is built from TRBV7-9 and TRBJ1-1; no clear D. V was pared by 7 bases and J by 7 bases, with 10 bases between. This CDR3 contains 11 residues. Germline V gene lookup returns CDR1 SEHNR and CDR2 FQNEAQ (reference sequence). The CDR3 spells CASTGTYEAFF. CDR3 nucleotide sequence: TGTGCCAGCACGGGAACCTATGAAGCTTTCTTT.

The DNA of the CDR3 is TGTGCCAGCAGTTTACGGCAGGGGGCCCACGAGCAGTACTTC. It codes for CASSLRQGAHEQYF. V is TRBV27 and J is TRBJ2-7; TRBD1 agrees at 8 bases. After removal of 2 bases from V and 5 bases from J, the junction contained 5 bases not matched to a gene. Per germline, CDR1 MNHEY and CDR2 SMNVEV (reference sequence). CDR3 length: 14 amino acids.

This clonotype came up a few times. In DNA form, the CDR3 reads TGTGCCAGCAGTTTATCACCCGGGGGTAGGACTGAAGCTTTCTTT. It yields the protein CASSLSPGGRTEAFF. The chain links TRBV27 to TRBJ1-1, with D possibly being TRBD1 (5 bases). The V end was cut by 0 bases, the J end by 5 bases, with 13 bases between. The CDR3 has 15 amino acids. Per the germline V gene, CDR1 is MNHEY and CDR2 is SMNVEV (reference sequence).

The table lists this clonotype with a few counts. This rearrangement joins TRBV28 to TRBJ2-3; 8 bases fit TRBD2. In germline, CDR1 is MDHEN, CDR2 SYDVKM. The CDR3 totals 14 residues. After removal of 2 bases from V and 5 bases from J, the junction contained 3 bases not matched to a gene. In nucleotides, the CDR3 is TGTGCCAGCAGTTTAAGAGCGGGAGTAGATACGCAGTATTTT. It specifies CASSLRAGVDTQYF. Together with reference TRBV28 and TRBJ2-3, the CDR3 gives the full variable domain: DVKVTQSSRYLVKRTGEKVFLECVQDMDHENMFWYRQDPGLGLRLIYFSYDVKMKEKGDIPEGYSVSREKKERFSLILESASTNQTSMYLCASSLRAGVDTQYFGPGTRLTVL.

CDR3: CASSPDRNEQYF. In DNA form, the CDR3 reads TGTGCCAGCAGTCCGGACCGGAACGAGCAGTACTTC. The rearrangement joins TRBV6-2 or TRBV6-3 to TRBJ2-7, with D unresolved. The CDR3 runs 12 residues. CDR1 is MNHEY, CDR2 SVGEGT, per germline. V lost 5 bases and J 5 bases, leaving 10 bases between the germline ends.

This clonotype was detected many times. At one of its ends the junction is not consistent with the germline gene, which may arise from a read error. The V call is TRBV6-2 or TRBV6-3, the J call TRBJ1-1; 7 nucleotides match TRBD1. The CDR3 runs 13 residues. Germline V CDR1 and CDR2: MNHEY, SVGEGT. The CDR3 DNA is TGTGCCAGCAGCTACTCAGGGGGAACTGAAGCTTTCTTT. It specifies CASSYSGGTEAFF.

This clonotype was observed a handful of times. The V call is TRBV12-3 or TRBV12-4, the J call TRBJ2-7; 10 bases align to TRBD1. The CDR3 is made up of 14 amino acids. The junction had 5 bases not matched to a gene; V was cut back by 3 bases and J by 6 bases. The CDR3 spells CASSLSTGGREQYF. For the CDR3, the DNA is TGTGCCAGCAGTTTGTCGACAGGGGGCCGCGAGCAGTACTTC.